This T cell receptor beta chain is from a study of blood T cell repertoires in COVID-19. Study-level information: Sites in the United States, Italy and Spain provided acute and convalescent COVID-19 samples. Sample material is recorded as cDNA or gDNA derived from T cells, B-cell-depleted T cells, or PBMCs.

This clone has a single count. Per the original methods: For nucleated cells, counts were estimated from reference gene primer amplification. Libraries were prepared by immunoSEQ multiplex PCR; TCRdb keeps only in-frame clonotypes and omits some of them. That table furnishes V, J and clone size, whereas the DNA furnished D and trimming. The table includes 110,000 or so clones, more than 60% detected once. After removal of 2 bases from V and 7 bases from J, the junction contained 6 bases not matched to a gene. CDR3 size: 14 residues. Germline-derived CDR1 and CDR2 are SGHAT and FQNNGV. This chain joins TRBV11-2 and TRBJ2-7; 9 bases agree with TRBD1. This TCR derives from a man in his fifties with acute or convalescent COVID-19. Sequencing used peripheral blood. The CDR3 region is CASSLTGTGREQYF. The CDR3 bases are TGTGCCAGCAGCTTAACCGGGACAGGGAGGGAGCAGTACTTC.